This T cell receptor (beta chain) was sequenced for a study (dated by TCRdb to about 2015). General notes on the study: Whether tumor-infiltrating Tregs in breast cancer are recruited from blood Tregs or converted in situ from other CD4+ T cell subsets was tested. Beyond this particular receptor, the publication reports: Tumor memory CD4+ T cell TCR gene usage clustered with blood and lymph node memory CD4+ cells and lymph node naive CD4+ cells. The greatest overlap of tumor-infiltrating Treg TCR alpha and beta sequences was observed with tumor naive CD4+ T cells, followed by blood naive CD4+ T cells. The validation in the larger cohort was limited to a single TCR beta V-J rearrangement instead of whole repertoires.

Amplification of full-length TCR variable regions was done by 5' RACE PCR using constant-region reverse primers, and this step was followed by semi-nested PCR with Nested Universal Primer A. The ReliaPrep RNA Cell Miniprep System was used to extract total RNA, which was then reverse transcribed into 5'RACE-ready cDNA with the SMARTer RACE 5'/3' Kit. Multiplex adaptors were used to barcode the full-length TCR alpha and beta libraries, which were then sequenced on an Illumina MiSeq. The paper's data handling went like this. For each of nine subset-tissue groups, sequencing data from the five patients were pooled, and the groups were compared by unsupervised clustering of TCR gene usage. Repertoire similarity was calculated with the Morisita-Horn index, weighting shared sequences by their contribution to each repertoire. TCRdb reanalyzed the raw reads on its own, using fastp at Q25 for trimming and MiXCR for clone calling, and kept in-frame beta chains. Rows merge per CDR3 protein into single entries with the most common DNA and genes. V and J calls and clone size were set by TCRdb, not the authors. This sample comprises under 35,000 distinct CDR3 sequences, 24% of them detected only once. The ten biggest clones cover more than 3.5% of the sample.

CD4+CD45RO+CD25- cells were isolated as memory CD4+ T cells. Tregs, naive and memory CD4+ T cells from tumor, blood and ipsilateral draining lymph nodes of about 5 breast cancer patients underwent full-length TCR alpha and beta sequencing. Mononuclear cells from lymph nodes or approximately 50 ml of peripheral blood were isolated by Ficoll density gradient centrifugation. Sorted cell populations were confirmed by FACS to exceed 90% purity. This clonotype was detected many times. Which antigen it targets is not known. The input lacks base qualities; no much larger clone sits a single base away. This sequence originates from a female donor with breast cancer. The material sequenced was memory CD4+ T cells sorted from blood. In the paper's terms, the cell subset or site label means: memory CD4+ T cells, CD4+CD45RO+CD25-.

The DNA is TGTGCCACCAGCAGGGAACTAGCGGGGGGACTTGCCAAAAACATTCAGTACTTC. Translated, this is CATSRELAGGLAKNIQYF. The V and J genes are TRBV15 and TRBJ2-4, with 12 central nucleotides matching TRBD2. The CDR3, from cysteine to phenylalanine, totals 18 residues. Of all the DNA, just the CDR3 is kept, 54 bases in frame from base 1. V is cut back by 3 bases and J by 1 base, with 7 bases in the junction unmatched. According to the germline V gene (reference sequence), CDR1 reads LNHNV and CDR2 reads YYDKDF.